This T cell receptor (beta chain) came from a study of T-cell reconstitution after alpha-beta-depleted transplantation in children. Germline-derived CDR1 and CDR2 are SQVTM and ANQGSEA. CDR3 size: 14 residues. V lost 1 base to trimming and J lost 0 bases, with 7 bases between them. TCRbeta library preparation incorporated unique molecular identifiers. TCRdb fed the PCR reads into MiXCR, producing one record per CDR3 protein. Here the sample spans about 540,000 distinct CDR3 sequences, around 16% being singletons. The sample consisted of PBMCs from the stem cell graft donor, taken from the stem cell graft. This receptor was identified in a human donor who donated a stem cell graft to a child with acute lymphoblastic leukemia. J is TRBJ2-1 and V is TRBV29-1; D not certain. CDR3 amino acids: CSVEGGVSYNEQFF. As DNA, the CDR3 is TGCAGCGTTGAAGGTGGGGTCTCCTACAATGAGCAGTTCTTC.